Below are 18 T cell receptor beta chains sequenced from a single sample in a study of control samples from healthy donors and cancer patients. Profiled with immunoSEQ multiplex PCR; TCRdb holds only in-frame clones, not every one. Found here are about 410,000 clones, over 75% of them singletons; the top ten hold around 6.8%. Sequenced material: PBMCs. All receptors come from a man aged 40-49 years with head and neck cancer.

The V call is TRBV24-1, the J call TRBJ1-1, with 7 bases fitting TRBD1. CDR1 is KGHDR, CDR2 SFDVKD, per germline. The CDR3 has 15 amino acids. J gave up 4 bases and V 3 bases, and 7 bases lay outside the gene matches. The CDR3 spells CATSDAGQGGTEAFF. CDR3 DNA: TGTGCCACCAGTGATGCGGGGCAGGGGGGCACTGAAGCTTTCTTT.

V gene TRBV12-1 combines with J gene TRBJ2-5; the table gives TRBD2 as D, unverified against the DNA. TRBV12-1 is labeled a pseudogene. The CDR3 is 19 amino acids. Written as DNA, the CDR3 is TGTGCCAGCAGCTTTGCGAGTCATCAGCGGGGGGGCCCCGTGGAGACCCAGTACTTC. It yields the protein CASSFASHQRGGPVETQYF.

In nucleotides, the CDR3 is TGTGCCAGCAGGAAGGGAGGAGATCAGCCCCAGCATTTT. Residues: CASRKGGDQPQHF. The chain is built from TRBV6-5 and TRBJ1-5; D is unclear. Germline V gene lookup returns CDR1 MNHEY and CDR2 SVGAGI. Trimming stripped 6 bases from V and 5 bases from J, with 11 bases between. This CDR3 contains 13 residues.

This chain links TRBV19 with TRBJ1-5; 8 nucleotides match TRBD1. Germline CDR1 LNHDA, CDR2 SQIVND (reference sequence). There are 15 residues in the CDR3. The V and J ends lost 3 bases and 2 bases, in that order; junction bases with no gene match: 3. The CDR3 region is CASSMGQAGNQPQHF. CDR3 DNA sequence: TGTGCCAGTAGTATGGGACAGGCGGGCAATCAGCCCCAGCATTTT.

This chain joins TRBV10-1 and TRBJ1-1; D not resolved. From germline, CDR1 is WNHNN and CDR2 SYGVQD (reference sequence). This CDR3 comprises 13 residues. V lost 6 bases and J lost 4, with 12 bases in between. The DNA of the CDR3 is TGCGCCAGCAGCGCCCAGGCAGGCACTGAAGCTTTCTTT. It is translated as CASSAQAGTEAFF.

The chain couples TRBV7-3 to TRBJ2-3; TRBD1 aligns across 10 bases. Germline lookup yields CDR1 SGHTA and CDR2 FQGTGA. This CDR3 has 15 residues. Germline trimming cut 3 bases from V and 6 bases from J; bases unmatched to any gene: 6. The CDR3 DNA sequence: TGTGCCAGCAGCTTGACAGGGGGCCAAAGGGATACGCAGTATTTT. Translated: CASSLTGGQRDTQYF.

In nucleotides, the CDR3 is TGTGCCAGCAGTTCACTAGCGGGGGTGTCCTACGAGCAGTACTTC. It yields the protein CASSSLAGVSYEQYF. J is TRBJ2-7 and V is TRBV28, with 11 bases lining up with TRBD2. With 4 bases clipped from V and 1 base from J, the junction kept 3 bases outside the gene matches. This CDR3 comprises 15 residues. Looked up from germline, CDR1 is MDHEN and CDR2 is SYDVKM. The full variable domain, its missing parts supplied by reference TRBV28 and TRBJ2-7, is DVKVTQSSRYLVKRTGEKVFLECVQDMDHENMFWYRQDPGLGLRLIYFSYDVKMKEKGDIPEGYSVSREKKERFSLILESASTNQTSMYLCASSSLAGVSYEQYFGPGTRLTVT.

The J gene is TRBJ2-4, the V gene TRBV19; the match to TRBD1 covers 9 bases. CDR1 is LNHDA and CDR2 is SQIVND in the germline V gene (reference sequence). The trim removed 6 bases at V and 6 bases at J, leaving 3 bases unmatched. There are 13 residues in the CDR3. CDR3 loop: CASRDRGGNIQYF. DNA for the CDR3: TGTGCCAGTAGGGACAGGGGAGGAAACATTCAGTACTTC.

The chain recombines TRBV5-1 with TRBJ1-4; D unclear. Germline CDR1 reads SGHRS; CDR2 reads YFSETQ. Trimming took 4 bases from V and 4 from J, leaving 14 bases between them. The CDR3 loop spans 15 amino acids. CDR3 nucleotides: TGCGCCAGCAGCCTACCGGACGCATATAATGAAAAACTGTTTTTT. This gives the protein CASSLPDAYNEKLFF. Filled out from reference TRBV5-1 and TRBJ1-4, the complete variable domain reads KAGVTQTPRYLIKTRGQQVTLSCSPISGHRSVSWYQQTPGQGLQFLFEYFSETQRNKGNFPGRFSGRQFSNSRSEMNVSTLELGDSALYLCASSLPDAYNEKLFFGSGTQLSVL.

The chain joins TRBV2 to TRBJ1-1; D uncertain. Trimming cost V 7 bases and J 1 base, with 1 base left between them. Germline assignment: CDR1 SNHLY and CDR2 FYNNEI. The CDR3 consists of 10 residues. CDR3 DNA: TGTGCCAGCAAGAACACTGAAGCTTTCTTT. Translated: CASKNTEAFF.

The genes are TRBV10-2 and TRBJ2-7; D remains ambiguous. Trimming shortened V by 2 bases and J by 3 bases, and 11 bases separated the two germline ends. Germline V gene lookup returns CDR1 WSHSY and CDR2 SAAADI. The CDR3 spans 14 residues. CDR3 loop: CASSERQADYEQYF. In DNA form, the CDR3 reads TGCGCCAGCAGTGAGAGGCAGGCGGACTACGAGCAGTACTTC.

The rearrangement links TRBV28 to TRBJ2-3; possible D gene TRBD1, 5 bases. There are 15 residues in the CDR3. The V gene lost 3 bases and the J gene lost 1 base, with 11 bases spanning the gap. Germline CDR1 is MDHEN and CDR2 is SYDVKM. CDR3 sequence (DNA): TGTGCCAGCAGTTTGATAGGGGTGGGCACAGATACGCAGTATTTT. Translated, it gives CASSLIGVGTDTQYF. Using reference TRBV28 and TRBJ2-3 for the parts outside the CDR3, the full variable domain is DVKVTQSSRYLVKRTGEKVFLECVQDMDHENMFWYRQDPGLGLRLIYFSYDVKMKEKGDIPEGYSVSREKKERFSLILESASTNQTSMYLCASSLIGVGTDTQYFGPGTRLTVL.

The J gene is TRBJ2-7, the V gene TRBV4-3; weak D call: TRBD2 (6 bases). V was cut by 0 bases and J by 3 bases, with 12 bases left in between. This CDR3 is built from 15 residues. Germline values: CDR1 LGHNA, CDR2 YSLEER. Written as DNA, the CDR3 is TGCGCCAGCAGCCAAGAGGGAGCGGGTCTCTACGAGCAGTACTTC. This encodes CASSQEGAGLYEQYF.

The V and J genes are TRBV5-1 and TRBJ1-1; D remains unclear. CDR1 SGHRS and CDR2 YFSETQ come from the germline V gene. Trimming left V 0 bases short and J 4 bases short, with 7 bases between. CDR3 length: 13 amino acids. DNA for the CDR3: TGCGCCAGCAGCTTGGACTCGGGCACTGAAGCTTTCTTT. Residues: CASSLDSGTEAFF.

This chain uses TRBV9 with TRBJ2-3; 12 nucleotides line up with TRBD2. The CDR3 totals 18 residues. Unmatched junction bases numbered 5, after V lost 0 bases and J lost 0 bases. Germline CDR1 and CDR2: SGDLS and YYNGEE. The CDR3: CASSVDPLAGGSTDTQYF. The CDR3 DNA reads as TGTGCCAGCAGCGTAGATCCTCTAGCGGGGGGGAGCACAGATACGCAGTATTTT.

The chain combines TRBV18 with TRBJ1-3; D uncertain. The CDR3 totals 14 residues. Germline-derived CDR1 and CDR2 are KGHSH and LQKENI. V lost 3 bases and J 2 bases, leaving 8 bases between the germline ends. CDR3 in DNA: TGTGCCAGCTCACCGCCGGGAGCTGGAAACACCATATATTTT. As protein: CASSPPGAGNTIYF.

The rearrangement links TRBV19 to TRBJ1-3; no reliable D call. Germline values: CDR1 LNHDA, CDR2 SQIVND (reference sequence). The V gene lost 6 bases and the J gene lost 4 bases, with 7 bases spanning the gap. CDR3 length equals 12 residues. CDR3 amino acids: CASRPTGNTIYF. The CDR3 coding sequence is TGTGCCAGTAGGCCGACAGGAAACACCATATATTTT.

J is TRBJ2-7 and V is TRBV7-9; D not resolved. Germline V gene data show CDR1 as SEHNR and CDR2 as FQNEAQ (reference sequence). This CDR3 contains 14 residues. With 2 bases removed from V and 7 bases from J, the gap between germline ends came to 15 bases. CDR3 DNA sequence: TGTGCCAGCAGCTTAAGATCCCCCGATGGAGAGCAGTACTTC. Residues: CASSLRSPDGEQYF.